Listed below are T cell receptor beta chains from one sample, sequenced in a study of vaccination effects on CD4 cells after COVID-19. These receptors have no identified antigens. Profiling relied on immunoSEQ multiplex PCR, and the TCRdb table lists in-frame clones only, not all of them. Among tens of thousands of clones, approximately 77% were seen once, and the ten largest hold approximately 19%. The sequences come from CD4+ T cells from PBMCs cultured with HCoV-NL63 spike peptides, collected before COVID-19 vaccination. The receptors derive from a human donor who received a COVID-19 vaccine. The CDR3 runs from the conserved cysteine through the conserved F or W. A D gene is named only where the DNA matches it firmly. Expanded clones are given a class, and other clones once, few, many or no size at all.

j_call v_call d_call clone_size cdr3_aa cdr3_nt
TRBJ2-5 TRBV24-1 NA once CATRGDLQETQYF TGTGCCACCAGGGGGGACCTCCAAGAGACCCAGTACTTC
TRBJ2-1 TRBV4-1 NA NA CASSQGRQGRRVTNEQFF TGCGCCAGCAGCCAAGGCAGGCAGGGGAGAAGGGTGACGAATGAGCAGTTCTTC
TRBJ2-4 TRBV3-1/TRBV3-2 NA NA CASSHRGENIQYF TGTGCCAGCAGCCACAGGGGGGAGAACATTCAGTACTTC
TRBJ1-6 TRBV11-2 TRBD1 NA CASRSTGVVGSPLHF TGTGCCAGCAGATCAACAGGGGTTGTTGGGTCACCCCTCCACTTT
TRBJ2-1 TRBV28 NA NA CASSLGLIDYNEQFF TGTGCCAGCAGCCTTGGACTGATCGACTACAATGAGCAGTTCTTC
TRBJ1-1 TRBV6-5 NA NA CASSSQGRGTEAFF TGTGCCAGCAGTTCCCAGGGGAGGGGCACTGAAGCTTTCTTT
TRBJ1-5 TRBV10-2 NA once CASSLPGRQPQHF TGCGCCAGCAGCCTCCCGGGACGTCAGCCCCAGCATTTT
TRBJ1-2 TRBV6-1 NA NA CASSEGDRGSYGYTF TGTGCCAGCAGTGAAGGCGACCGGGGGAGCTATGGCTACACCTTC
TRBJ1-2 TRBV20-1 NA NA CSARTAYYTF TGCAGTGCAAGGACAGCTTACTACACCTTC
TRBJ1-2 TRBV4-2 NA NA CASSAPNYGYTF TGTGCCAGCAGCGCGCCCAACTATGGCTACACCTTC
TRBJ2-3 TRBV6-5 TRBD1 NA CASSRGGADTQYF TGTGCCAGCAGTAGAGGGGGCGCAGATACGCAGTATTTT
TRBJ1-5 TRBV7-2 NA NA CASSLALGSNQPQHF TGTGCCAGCAGCTTAGCGCTCGGTTCCAATCAGCCCCAGCATTTT
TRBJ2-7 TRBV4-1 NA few CASSRDTYEQYF TGCGCCAGCAGTCGAGACACCTACGAGCAGTACTTC
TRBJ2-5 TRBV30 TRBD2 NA CAWSVRGVGETQYF TGTGCCTGGAGTGTACGGGGGGTGGGAGAGACCCAGTACTTC
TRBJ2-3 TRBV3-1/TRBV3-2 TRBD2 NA CASSYTFSGTSGKTDTQYF TGTGCCAGCAGCTACACGTTTTCCGGGACTAGCGGGAAGACAGATACGCAGTATTTT
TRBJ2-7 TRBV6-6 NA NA CASRYEQYF TGTGCCAGCAGATACGAGCAGTACTTC
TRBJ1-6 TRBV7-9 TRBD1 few CASRRQGRGSPLHF TGTGCCAGCAGACGACAGGGACGGGGGTCACCCCTCCACTTT
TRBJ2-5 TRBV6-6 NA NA CASANEGYGTQYF TGTGCCAGCGCTAACGAGGGGTACGGGACCCAGTACTTC
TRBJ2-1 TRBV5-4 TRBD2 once CASSSSTSGTYNEQFF TGTGCCAGCAGCTCCTCTACTAGCGGAACGTACAATGAGCAGTTCTTC
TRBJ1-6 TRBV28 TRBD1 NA CASSTGTANSPLHF TGTGCCAGCAGCACCGGGACAGCTAATTCACCCCTCCACTTT
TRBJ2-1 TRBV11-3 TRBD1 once CASSWTGSSYNEQFF TGTGCCAGCAGCTGGACAGGTAGCTCCTACAATGAGCAGTTCTTC
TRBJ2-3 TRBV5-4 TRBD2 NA CASSSGLAGTDTQYF TGTGCCAGCAGCTCGGGACTAGCGGGCACAGATACGCAGTATTTT
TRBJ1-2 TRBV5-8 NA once CASSHDPKSGYTF TGTGCCAGCAGCCACGACCCAAAGAGCGGCTACACCTTC
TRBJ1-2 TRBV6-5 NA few CASSYDYRAGYGYTF TGTGCCAGCAGTTACGATTACAGGGCTGGCTATGGCTACACCTTC
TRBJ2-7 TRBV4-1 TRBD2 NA CASSSGLAGFYEQYF TGCGCCAGCAGCTCTGGCCTAGCGGGATTTTACGAGCAGTACTTC
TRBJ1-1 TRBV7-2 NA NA CASSLGGAVWAFF TGTGCCAGCAGCTTAGGGGGGGCTGTTTGGGCTTTCTTT
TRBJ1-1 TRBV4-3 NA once CASSGRAGGTEAFF TGCGCCAGCAGCGGACGGGCCGGGGGGACTGAAGCTTTCTTT
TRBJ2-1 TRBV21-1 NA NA CASSKAIGTSYNEQFF TGTGCCAGCAGCAAAGCCATTGGTACCTCCTACAATGAGCAGTTCTTC
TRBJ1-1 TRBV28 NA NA CASSLSGGAGNTEAFF TGTGCCAGCAGTTTATCGGGGGGGGCAGGGAACACTGAAGCTTTCTTT
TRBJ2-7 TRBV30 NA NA CAWSKSISYEQYF TGTGCCTGGAGTAAGTCGATCTCCTACGAGCAGTACTTC
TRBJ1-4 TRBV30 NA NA CAWSPNWANEKLFF TGTGCCTGGAGCCCTAACTGGGCTAATGAAAAACTGTTTTTT
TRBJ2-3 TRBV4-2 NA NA CASSQDGSTDTQYF TGTGCCAGCAGCCAAGATGGCAGCACAGATACGCAGTATTTT
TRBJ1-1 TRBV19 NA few CASSLPGEAFF TGTGCAAGTAGCCTTCCAGGGGAAGCTTTCTTT
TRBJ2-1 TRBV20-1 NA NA CSARSISEQFF TGCAGTGCTAGGTCTATCTCTGAGCAGTTCTTC